Below, one TCR beta chain is given with its context. There are 14 residues in the CDR3. Germline V gene data show CDR1 as MNHEY and CDR2 as SVGAGI. Trimming left V 0 bases short and J 6 bases short, with 11 bases between. The entry originates in a study of control samples from healthy donors and cancer patients. Some clones are missing from TCRdb's copy, which holds only in-frame ones; the method was immunoSEQ multiplex PCR. Altogether around 120,000 clones are present, about 93% being singletons, with the ten largest covering over 2.5%. This receptor was taken from a man aged 25 to 40 in good health. This sequence joins TRBV6-5 and TRBJ1-1, with D unclear. Sample: blood. The CDR3 DNA reads TGTGCCAGCAGTTACTCGACGGGAGAGGCTGAAGCTTTCTTT. Amino acid sequence: CASSYSTGEAEAFF.